Listed here are 16 T cell receptor beta chains from one sample, sequenced in a study of cytomegalovirus exposure and HLA in healthy donors. Vbeta (60) and Jbeta (13) primers were used in the PCR. The protocol was immunoSEQ multiplex PCR, while the TCRdb copy is restricted to in-frame clones and leaves out a portion. The data show about 89,000 clones, 85% seen once. Specimen: PBMCs. The receptor source for this set is a man aged 35-49 years in good health and CMV-seropositive.

The CDR3 DNA reads as TGTGCCAGCAATACGGCGGGGGGTGGCTACACCTTC. Translating it yields CASNTAGGGYTF. The chain is built from TRBV6-5 and TRBJ1-2; D perhaps matches TRBD1 (5 bases). The CDR3 contains 12 residues. V lost 7 bases and J 7 bases, leaving 13 bases between the germline ends. Germline V gene sequence: CDR1 MNHEY, CDR2 SVGAGI.

The J gene is TRBJ2-5, the V gene TRBV28; a possible D gene is TRBD1 (5 bases). CDR3 length: 13 amino acids. Germline assignment: CDR1 MDHEN and CDR2 SYDVKM. V gave up 6 bases and J gave up 4 bases, with 12 bases separating them. The CDR3 region has the DNA TGTGCCAGCAGGCCTCAGGGTTTAGAGACCCAGTACTTC. Its translation: CASRPQGLETQYF.

The rearrangement joins TRBV19 to TRBJ2-1; 7 positions agree with TRBD2. Germline V gene lookup returns CDR1 LNHDA and CDR2 SQIVND (reference sequence). The CDR3 sequence is 12 residues long. With 10 bases clipped from V and 4 bases from J, the junction kept 4 bases outside the gene matches. The CDR3, as DNA: TGTGCCACCCGGGGGGTATACAATGAGCAGTTCTTC. Translating it yields CATRGVYNEQFF.

The chain recombines TRBV9 with TRBJ2-1, with 8 bases identical to TRBD2. CDR1 SGDLS and CDR2 YYNGEE come from the germline V gene. V dropped 3 bases and J dropped 4; count of bases not matched to a gene: 9. The CDR3 has 16 amino acids. The CDR3 sequence is CASSGESGGAYNEQFF. In DNA, the CDR3 is TGTGCCAGCAGCGGAGAATCGGGGGGGGCTTACAATGAGCAGTTCTTC.

Written as DNA, the CDR3 is TGTGCCACCAGCAGAGATCAGCGGGACCCCTACACCTTC. This translates into CATSRDQRDPYTF. The J gene is TRBJ1-2, the V gene TRBV15, with D possibly matching TRBD1 (5 bases). The ends were cut back, 0 bases at V and 10 bases at J, with 12 bases in the middle. Per germline, CDR1 LNHNV and CDR2 YYDKDF (reference sequence). The CDR3 extends over 13 amino acids.

The chain employs TRBV28 and TRBJ2-1; D gene ambiguous. CDR3 length equals 13 residues. V shed 2 bases and J shed 10 bases, with 12 bases lying between them. CDR1 is MDHEN and CDR2 is SYDVKM in the germline V gene. CDR3 coding DNA: TGTGCCAGCAGTTTAATCCGTCCCGGGGAGCAGTTCTTC. The encoded protein is CASSLIRPGEQFF.

This clone was observed a handful of times. The J gene is TRBJ1-1, the V gene TRBV10-3; TRBD1 might be the D (6 bases). Deletions cut 2 bases from V and 10 bases from J, with 14 bases between. The CDR3 length is 13 residues. CDR1 and CDR2 (germline): ENHRY, SYGVKD. The CDR3 spells CAISELRQDLAFF. CDR3 coding DNA: TGTGCCATCAGTGAGCTACGACAGGATCTAGCTTTCTTT.

J is TRBJ1-4 and V is TRBV6-1; 9 bases are shared with TRBD1. Unmatched junction bases numbered 12, after V lost 2 bases and J lost 8 bases. Germline V lookup: CDR1 MNHNS, CDR2 SASEGT. The CDR3 is made up of 17 amino acids. The CDR3, as DNA: TGTGCCAGCAGTGAAACCAAAGGACAGGGGCGAGGAGAAAAACTGTTTTTT. Translating it yields CASSETKGQGRGEKLFF.

The J gene is TRBJ2-2, the V gene TRBV18; 7 bases are shared with TRBD1. Germline V gene data show CDR1 as KGHSH and CDR2 as LQKENI. The junction had 2 bases not matched to a gene; V was cut back by 3 bases and J by 4 bases. The CDR3 contains 14 residues. The CDR3 DNA follows: TGTGCCAGCTCACCTAGGGACAGCACCGGGGAGCTGTTTTTT. Translation gives CASSPRDSTGELFF.

V usage is TRBV11-2 and J usage is TRBJ1-2; tentative D call: TRBD1 (5 bases). The CDR3 totals 16 residues. Between the trimmed V and J ends, which lost 5 bases and 2 bases, there was a span of 18 bases. Per the germline V gene, CDR1 is SGHAT and CDR2 is FQNNGV. For the CDR3, the DNA is TGTGCCAGCAGCCTACAACCCTCCGGGGGGAACTATGGCTACACCTTC. Protein sequence: CASSLQPSGGNYGYTF.

A single count supports this clone. V usage is TRBV19 and J usage is TRBJ2-7, with 10 bases identical to TRBD1. The CDR3 covers 16 residues. The germline gives CDR1 LNHDA, CDR2 SQIVND (reference sequence). J was trimmed by 2 bases and V by 10 bases; bases with no gene match: 14. The CDR3 nucleotides are TGTGCCACCCGGAGGGCCGGACAGGGGGGACCCTACGAGCAGTACTTC. Its translation: CATRRAGQGGPYEQYF.

The V and J genes are TRBV6-1 and TRBJ2-3; D remains unclear. The germline V gene has CDR1 MNHNS and CDR2 SASEGT. The CDR3 covers 12 residues. Trimming left V 7 bases short and J 2 bases short, with 7 bases between. CDR3 region: CASTQATDTQYF. The DNA of the CDR3 is TGTGCCAGCACTCAGGCCACAGATACGCAGTATTTT.

The V call is TRBV28, the J call TRBJ1-4; D not resolved. This CDR3 has 15 amino acids. Germline CDR1 MDHEN, CDR2 SYDVKM. V was clipped by 4 bases and J by 5 bases, with 14 bases between them. The CDR3 reads CASSSLTPENEKLFF. In DNA, the CDR3 is TGTGCCAGCAGTTCATTGACACCCGAGAATGAAAAACTGTTTTTT. The full variable domain, completed using reference TRBV28 and TRBJ1-4, is DVKVTQSSRYLVKRTGEKVFLECVQDMDHENMFWYRQDPGLGLRLIYFSYDVKMKEKGDIPEGYSVSREKKERFSLILESASTNQTSMYLCASSSLTPENEKLFFGSGTQLSVL.

The rearrangement links TRBV5-6 to TRBJ1-1; unclear D gene. The germline V and J ends were trimmed by 0 bases and 7 bases, with 10 bases remaining between them. CDR3 length equals 13 residues. Germline lookup yields CDR1 SGHDT and CDR2 YYEEEE. The CDR3 sequence is CASSLVSSNEAFF. CDR3 bases: TGTGCCAGCAGCTTGGTTAGTAGCAATGAAGCTTTCTTT.

This rearrangement joins TRBV30 to TRBJ1-6; D is ambiguous. V was cut by 3 bases and J by 6 bases, with 9 bases left in between. This CDR3 spans 13 amino acids. Germline values: CDR1 GTSNPN, CDR2 SVGIG (reference sequence). The CDR3 loop is CAWRLAGNSPLHF. The CDR3 region has the DNA TGTGCCTGGAGACTGGCGGGTAATTCACCCCTCCACTTT.

The CDR3 DNA reads TGTGCCAGCAGCGCCGGGACAGGGTACGAGCAGTACTTC. Residues: CASSAGTGYEQYF. This sequence joins TRBV9 and TRBJ2-7; TRBD1 matches 9 bases. J was trimmed by 4 bases and V by 3 bases; bases with no gene match: 2. The CDR3 runs to 13 residues. Germline CDR1 SGDLS, CDR2 YYNGEE.